The clone carrying this T cell receptor beta chain has just a few counts. The data belong to a study of neurological immune-mediated disorders. The germline CDR1 and CDR2 sequences are DFQATT and SNEGSKA (reference sequence). With V trimmed by 5 bases and J by 3 bases, 7 bases remained unmatched. The CDR3 runs to 13 residues. TCRdb re-called the 5' RACE reads with MiXCR, one entry per CDR3 protein. The sample lists around 25,000 distinct CDR3 sequences, roughly 2.5% seen once, with roughly 2% in the top ten. The clonotype was recovered from a woman aged 45 to 65 with multiple sclerosis. The specimen was PBMCs. This chain links TRBV20-1 with TRBJ2-7; 7 bases map to TRBD2. In nucleotides, the CDR3 is TGCAGTGCTTCACTAGCGCAGAACTACGAGCAGTACTTC. This encodes CSASLAQNYEQYF.